Each of the 23 T cell receptor beta chains below was sequenced from the same sample in a study of T cell repertoires in cytomegalovirus infection (dated by TCRdb to between 2018 and 2021). Instrument on record: Illumina HiSeq 1500. The public reads were quality trimmed at Q25 with fastp and then assembled into clones with MiXCR by TCRdb, keeping productive beta chains. Records with the same CDR3 protein are collapsed into one entry carrying the most frequent genes and DNA. The sample records roughly 200,000 distinct CDR3 sequences, roughly 15% of which are singletons. The leading ten clones occupy under 30% of the sample. The sequenced sample consisted of CD8+ T cells from PBMCs. These receptors came from a human donor in good health (CMV status not recorded). Some clones in this sample may be carry-over from other donors' samples.

This chain joins TRBV20-1 and TRBJ2-7; D gene ambiguous. Germline CDR1 is DFQATT and CDR2 is SNEGSKA (reference sequence). The CDR3 has 15 residues. The ends were cut back, 6 bases at V and 5 bases at J, with 23 bases in the middle. The CDR3 spells CSAARQRTITHEQYF. The CDR3 nucleotides read TGCAGTGCGGCGCGGCAACGGACGATTACCCACGAGCAGTACTTC.

This clonotype was seen ten or more times. This chain joins TRBV7-2 and TRBJ2-4; the D is unclear. Germline assignment: CDR1 SGHTA and CDR2 FQGNSA. The CDR3 extends over 16 amino acids. Trimming took 1 base from V and 0 from J, leaving 10 bases between them. The CDR3 is CASSLDSPIAKNIQYF. The CDR3 coding sequence is TGTGCCAGCAGCTTAGACTCTCCTATAGCCAAAAACATTCAGTACTTC.

In its sample, this clonotype was seen a few times. The chain uses TRBV19 and TRBJ1-1, with D perhaps TRBD1 (5 bases). V was clipped by 9 bases and J by 1 base, with 21 bases between them. Germline V gene sequence: CDR1 LNHDA, CDR2 SQIVND (reference sequence). CDR3 length: 16 amino acids. CDR3 in amino acids: CASTPLEGPTNTEAFF. CDR3 bases: TGTGCCAGCACCCCCCTGGAGGGACCCACGAACACTGAAGCTTTCTTT.

Comment on this clonotype: The junction does not match germline at one end; this may be a read error. The V gene is TRBV4-2, the J gene TRBJ1-1, with TRBD1 matching over 8 bases. From germline, CDR1 is LGHNA and CDR2 YNFKEQ. The CDR3 sequence is 14 residues long. The CDR3 region has the DNA TGTGCCAGAAGCCAACTGACAGGGGACACTGAAGCTTTCTTT. It is translated as CARSQLTGDTEAFF.

The V call is TRBV20-1, the J call TRBJ2-7; 7 positions match TRBD2. The CDR3 length is 13 residues. Trimming took 2 bases from V and 2 from J; bases not matched to a gene: 3. Germline V CDR1 and CDR2: DFQATT, SNEGSKA (reference sequence). In DNA, the CDR3 is TGCAGTGCTAGAACGGGGGGTACCTACGAGCAGTACTTC. This encodes CSARTGGTYEQYF.

The CDR3 nucleotides read TGTGCCATCAGTGAGGGAAGAGGACTAGCGGGGGGGAACACCGGGGAGCTGTTTTTT. It translates to CAISEGRGLAGGNTGELFF. The V and J genes are TRBV10-3 and TRBJ2-2; the match to TRBD2 covers 14 bases. The V and J ends lost 2 bases and 1 base, in that order; junction bases with no gene match: 6. This CDR3 region has 19 residues. From germline, CDR1 is ENHRY and CDR2 SYGVKD.

Only a few counts were recorded for this clonotype. The V call is TRBV28, the J call TRBJ1-2, with 7 bases lining up with TRBD1. This CDR3 is 13 amino acids long. J was trimmed by 4 bases and V by 6 bases; bases with no gene match: 5. CDR1 and CDR2 from the germline V gene are MDHEN and SYDVKM. The CDR3 region is CASSQDRFYGYTF. CDR3 sequence (DNA): TGTGCCAGCAGCCAGGACAGGTTCTATGGCTACACCTTC.

V usage is TRBV4-2 and J usage is TRBJ1-1, with D unclear. CDR1 is LGHNA, CDR2 YNFKEQ, per germline. The CDR3 spans 14 residues. Trimming shortened V by 0 bases and J by 6 bases, and 11 bases separated the two germline ends. CDR3 coding DNA: TGTGCCAGCAGCCAAGAAGAAACCGTGGCTGAAGCTTTCTTT. Translating gives CASSQEETVAEAFF.

This clonotype was detected only a few times. CDR3 residues: CASSLPYDDRSLKPQHF. The CDR3 nucleotides are TGTGCCAGCAGTCTACCATACGACGACAGGTCGCTAAAGCCCCAGCATTTT. J is TRBJ1-5 and V is TRBV12-3 or TRBV12-4; D possibly corresponds to TRBD1 (6 bases). The CDR3 runs to 17 residues. V lost 5 bases, J lost 8 bases, and 25 bases lay in between.

The V gene is TRBV12-3 or TRBV12-4, the J gene TRBJ1-1; D gene ambiguous. The germline V and J ends were trimmed by 8 bases and 4 bases, with 23 bases remaining between them. This CDR3 has 16 amino acids. CDR3 in amino acids: CASLLSFEVLGTEAFF. The DNA of the CDR3 is TGTGCCAGCCTTCTTAGTTTCGAAGTCCTCGGCACTGAAGCTTTCTTT.

This chain connects TRBV29-1 to TRBJ1-1; maybe TRBD1 (5 bases). Germline loops: CDR1 SQVTM, CDR2 ANQGSEA. V shed 3 bases and J shed 3 bases, with 8 bases lying between them. The CDR3 runs 12 residues. The CDR3 sequence is CSVDRDYTEAFF. In nucleotides, the CDR3 is TGCAGCGTTGACAGGGACTACACTGAAGCTTTCTTT.

The CDR3 DNA reads TGTGCCAGCAGCTCGACTCGTATGAACACTGAAGCTTTCTTT. It encodes CASSSTRMNTEAFF. V is TRBV7-9 and J is TRBJ1-1; D ambiguous. CDR3 size: 14 residues. The V gene's germline CDR1 is SEHNR and CDR2 FQNEAQ (reference sequence). Trimming removed 4 bases from V and 0 bases from J, with 9 bases in between.

The chain employs TRBV6-2 or TRBV6-3 and TRBJ2-4; 8 positions match TRBD1. Germline trimming cut 0 bases from V and 8 bases from J; bases unmatched to any gene: 6. Germline loops: CDR1 MNHEY, CDR2 SVGEGT. The CDR3 extends over 15 amino acids. CDR3 sequence: CASSYSRQGPYIQYF. In DNA, the CDR3 is TGTGCCAGCAGTTACTCGAGACAGGGGCCGTACATTCAGTACTTC.

The chain is built from TRBV20-1 and TRBJ2-7; TRBD1 matches at 10 bases. Germline loops: CDR1 DFQATT, CDR2 SNEGSKA (reference sequence). Trimming took 3 bases from V and 3 from J; bases not matched to a gene: 8. CDR3 length equals 15 residues. The CDR3 sequence: CSASVSGQGIYEQYF. As DNA, the CDR3 is TGCAGTGCTAGCGTATCGGGACAGGGGATCTACGAGCAGTACTTC.

The V and J genes are TRBV7-4 and TRBJ1-2, with no clear D. V was pared by 5 bases and J by 6 bases, with 31 bases between. The CDR3 is 19 amino acids. Germline lookup yields CDR1 SGHVT and CDR2 SQSDAQ. The CDR3 coding sequence is TGTGCCAGCAGCGACAAACCCCCAAAGTCGGCAGAAAGTTCACATGGCTACACCTTC. Translating it yields CASSDKPPKSAESSHGYTF.

The chain employs TRBV6-6 and TRBJ2-7; D remains ambiguous. V lost 5 bases to trimming and J lost 6 bases, with 11 bases between them. The CDR3 length is 12 residues. Germline V gene lookup returns CDR1 MNHNY and CDR2 SVGAGI (reference sequence). CDR3 in DNA: TGTGCCAGCAGTAACCCGGGCCGCGAGCAGTACTTC. Translated: CASSNPGREQYF.

The chain has TRBV12-3 or TRBV12-4 and TRBJ2-5, with D possibly TRBD2 on 7 matching bases. The V gene lost 5 bases and the J gene lost 5 bases, with 15 bases spanning the gap. CDR3 size: 14 residues. Here the CDR3 reads CASSRGGLTETQYF. Here the CDR3 DNA reads TGTGCCAGCAGTCGCGGGGGCCTAACGGAGACCCAGTACTTC.

The rearrangement links TRBV12-3 or TRBV12-4 to TRBJ1-1, with 8 nucleotides matching TRBD1. The CDR3 has 13 residues. V trimming: 5 bases; J trimming: 9 bases; junction bases outside the gene matches: 8. The CDR3 is CASSIHARGQAFF. The CDR3 DNA reads TGTGCCAGCAGTATACACGCCAGGGGGCAAGCTTTCTTT.

The rearrangement joins TRBV6-1 to TRBJ2-7; the D gene is possibly TRBD2 (5 bases). Per the germline V gene, CDR1 is MNHNS and CDR2 is SASEGT. Trimming cost V 0 bases and J 3 bases, with 9 bases left between them. The CDR3 is made up of 14 amino acids. Here the CDR3 DNA reads TGTGCCAGCAGTGAAGCGGGAGTAATCTACGAGCAGTACTTC. It codes for CASSEAGVIYEQYF.

This sequence joins TRBV6-1 and TRBJ2-1; TRBD1 aligns across 10 bases. CDR1 and CDR2 (germline): MNHNS, SASEGT. The CDR3 totals 14 residues. Trimming at V came to 5 bases and at J to 10 bases, leaving 8 bases not matched to a gene. CDR3: CASSPGTGDWEQFF. The CDR3, as DNA: TGTGCCAGCAGTCCCGGGACAGGGGATTGGGAGCAGTTCTTC.

The CDR3 loop is CASSLSPADSYEQYF. The CDR3 DNA follows: TGTGCCAGCAGCTTATCGCCCGCGGATTCTTACGAGCAGTACTTC. The V gene is TRBV11-2, the J gene TRBJ2-7; D remains ambiguous. The length of the CDR3 is 15 residues. CDR1 SGHAT and CDR2 FQNNGV come from the germline V gene. Trimming took 2 bases from V and 4 from J, leaving 15 bases between them. Looking up the rest from reference TRBV11-2 and TRBJ2-7 gives the full variable domain: EAGVAQSPRYKIIEKRQSVAFWCNPISGHATLYWYQQILGQGPKLLIQFQNNGVVDDSQLPKDRFSAERLKGVDSTLKIQPAKLEDSAVYLCASSLSPADSYEQYFGPGTRLTVT.

This clonotype was seen a handful of times. The CDR3 region has the DNA TGCAGTGCTAGGACTAGCGGGGGGGGAGAGACCCAGTACTTC. The encoded protein is CSARTSGGGETQYF. The chain joins TRBV20-1 to TRBJ2-5; 14 positions match TRBD2. Losses at the gene ends were 3 bases for V and 4 bases for J; bases not matched to a gene: 1. Germline V lookup: CDR1 DFQATT, CDR2 SNEGSKA (reference sequence). The CDR3 is 14 residues long.

This chain uses TRBV12-3 or TRBV12-4 with TRBJ2-5, with 14 positions matching TRBD2. The V gene end was trimmed by 5 bases and the J gene end by 4 bases; junction bases not matched to a gene: 12. This CDR3 is 18 amino acids long. CDR3 in DNA: TGTGCCAGCAGTCCCCGGACTAGCGGGGGGTCTCCCGCAGAGACCCAGTACTTC. It codes for CASSPRTSGGSPAETQYF.